These T cell receptor beta chains were read from a single sample in a study of Graves' ophthalmopathy and Graves' hyperthyroidism. TCRdb re-called the multiplex PCR reads through MiXCR, storing one row per CDR3 protein. The sample lists about 740,000 distinct CDR3 sequences; roughly 40% were seen once. Sequenced sample: peripheral blood. The receptors come from an adult man with Graves' ophthalmopathy. The CDR3 runs from the conserved cysteine through the conserved F or W.

cdr3_aa | j_call | v_call
CSVEDIGNEQYF | TRBJ2-7 | TRBV29-1
CASSTTVDGTIYF | TRBJ1-3 | TRBV7-9
CSQPGQGTETQYF | TRBJ2-5 | TRBV29-1
CASSARMAANQPQHF | TRBJ1-5 | TRBV25-1
CVSSLALLDTEAFF | TRBJ1-1 | TRBV7-2
CASNLEGNQPQHF | TRBJ1-5 | TRBV12-3/TRBV12-4
CAISEGQGGPYEQYF | TRBJ2-7 | TRBV10-3
CASSTQPSQETQYF | TRBJ2-5 | TRBV9
CASTPGGGSYEQYF | TRBJ2-7 | TRBV7-2
CASSYGTGNTEAFF | TRBJ1-1 | TRBV11-2
CSADRRDFSYEQYF | TRBJ2-7 | TRBV20-1
CASSVRGTGELFF | TRBJ2-2 | TRBV2
CASSQALADYEQYF | TRBJ2-7 | TRBV4-3
CASSPLVGEQYF | TRBJ2-7 | TRBV5-1
CASSYVAGSYEQYF | TRBJ2-7 | TRBV2
CASSSRQAGGYTF | TRBJ1-2 | TRBV7-9
CASSEGTVNEKLFF | TRBJ1-4 | TRBV2
CASSPGLAVPITNTGELFF | TRBJ2-2 | TRBV7-2